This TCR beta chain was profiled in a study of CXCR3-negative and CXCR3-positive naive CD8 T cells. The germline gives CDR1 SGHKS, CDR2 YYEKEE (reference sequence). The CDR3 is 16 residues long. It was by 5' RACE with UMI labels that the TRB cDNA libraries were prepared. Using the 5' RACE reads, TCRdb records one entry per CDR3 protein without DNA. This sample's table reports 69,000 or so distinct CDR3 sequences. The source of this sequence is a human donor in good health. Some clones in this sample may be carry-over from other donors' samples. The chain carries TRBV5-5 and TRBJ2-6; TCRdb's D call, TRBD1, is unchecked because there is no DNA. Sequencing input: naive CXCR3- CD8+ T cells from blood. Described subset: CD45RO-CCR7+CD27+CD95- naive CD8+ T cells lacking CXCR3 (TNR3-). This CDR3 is CASTQGPLSGANVLTF.